Detailed here is one T cell receptor beta chain. These data are taken from a study of blood T cell repertoires in COVID-19. Generated by immunoSEQ multiplex PCR, the TCRdb table keeps only in-frame clones and is missing some. The profile shows 200,000 to 250,000 clones, 87% of them singletons. The clonotype comes from a woman under 30 who had recovered from COVID-19. Sequencing was performed on peripheral blood.

CDR3 in amino acids: CATSREGAGGPFHEQFF. In DNA, the CDR3 is TGTGCCACCAGCAGAGAAGGCGCGGGAGGGCCGTTTCACGAGCAGTTCTTC. V gene TRBV15 combines with J gene TRBJ2-1; TRBD2 matches at 9 bases. The CDR3 is 17 residues long. J gave up 10 bases and V 0 bases, and 13 bases lay outside the gene matches. Germline V lookup: CDR1 LNHNV, CDR2 YYDKDF (reference sequence). Full variable domain (missing parts from reference TRBV15 and TRBJ2-1): DAMVIQNPRYQVTQFGKPVTLSCSQTLNHNVMYWYQQKSSQAPKLLFHYYDKDFNNEADTPDNFQSRRPNTSFCFLDIRSPGLGDTAMYLCATSREGAGGPFHEQFFGPGTRLTVL.